This TCR beta chain emerged from a study of Tregs in tolerant kidney transplant recipients. Profiled with immunoSEQ multiplex PCR; TCRdb holds only in-frame clones, not every one. The data contain 60,000 to 75,000 clones, 80% to 90% of them singletons. An overnight rest at 37°C with about 200 IU/ml IL-2 preceded regulatory T cell sorting from thawed PBMCs. The length of the CDR3 is 14 residues. V lost 4 bases and J lost 5, with 12 bases in between. Germline V CDR1 and CDR2: SGDLS, YYNGEE. The chain has TRBV9 and TRBJ1-4; D unresolved. The receptor was derived from a human donor who received a combined kidney and bone marrow transplant. The sequencing here drew on Tregs from blood, taken before the transplant. The CDR3 coding sequence is TGTGCCAGCAGCCCCGGCGTCGGGAATGAAAAACTGTTTTTT. It is translated as CASSPGVGNEKLFF.